The subject of this entry is one TCR beta chain. The sample originates from a study of T cells after posttransplantation cyclophosphamide. Method: immunoSEQ multiplex PCR; TCRdb's copy keeps in-frame clones and lacks some. Of 9,000 to 15,000 clones in the sample, over 2% were seen once. Cyclophosphamide on days +3 and +4 followed busulfan-fludarabine conditioning and a marrow graft. V gave up 9 bases and J gave up 5 bases, with 16 bases separating them. Germline loops: CDR1 MGHRA, CDR2 YSYEKL. This CDR3 has 13 residues. This sample comprised PBMCs, obtained after allogeneic stem cell transplant with posttransplant cyclophosphamide. This clonotype was sampled from a male patient between 25 and 39 years old who received an allogeneic stem cell transplant from a related donor, was CMV-positive, and had no GVHD. The T cells may come from the graft donor. V usage is TRBV4-1 and J usage is TRBJ1-1; the D gene is possibly TRBD1 (5 bases). The CDR3: CASKGAGRTEAFF. CDR3 coding DNA: TGCGCCAGTAAAGGGGCAGGGAGGACTGAAGCTTTCTTT.